This entry concerns a single TCR beta chain. Its target is not known. This specimen belongs to a study of CD8+CD57+ T cells in acquired aplastic anemia. Looking at the study overall: Isolated CD4+ and CD8+ cells, once sorted, yielded DNA averaging around 2.9 ug. Reads per healthy sample averaged approximately 9.9 million (CD4+) and 11.0 million (CD8+). General observations from the study: The study identified roughly 31 CD8+ CDR3 sequences shared by patients and controls. Between the patient and control groups, CD8+ Simpson's diversity did not differ significantly.

For CDR3 and TCR beta VDJ profiling, genomic DNA was the template used. MiXCR was run by TCRdb on the reads, yielding one entry per CDR3 protein. The top ten hold about 2.5% of the sample, which has 100,000 to 150,000 distinct CDR3 sequences, around 46% seen once. Per the germline V gene, CDR1 is KGHDR and CDR2 is SFDVKD. With V trimmed by 6 bases and J by 3 bases, 9 bases remained unmatched. This CDR3 comprises 17 residues. Sequencing used sorted CD4+, CD8+, or CD8+CD57+ T cells (not recorded which) from PBMCs. The chain employs TRBV24-1 and TRBJ2-3, with 12 positions matching TRBD2. This sequence originates from a human donor in good health, serving as a control. The DNA of the CDR3 is TGTGCCACCAGTAGCTCTAGCGGGGGGGCCAAGACAGATACGCAGTATTTT. It codes for CATSSSSGGAKTDTQYF.